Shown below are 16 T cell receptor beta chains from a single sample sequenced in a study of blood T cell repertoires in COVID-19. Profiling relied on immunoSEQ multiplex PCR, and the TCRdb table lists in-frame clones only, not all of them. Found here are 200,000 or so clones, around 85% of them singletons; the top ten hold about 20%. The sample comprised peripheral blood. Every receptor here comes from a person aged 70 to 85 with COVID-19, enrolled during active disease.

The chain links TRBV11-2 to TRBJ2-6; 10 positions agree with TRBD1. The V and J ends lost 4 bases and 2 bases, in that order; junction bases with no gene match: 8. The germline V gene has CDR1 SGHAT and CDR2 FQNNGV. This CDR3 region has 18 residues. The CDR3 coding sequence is TGTGCCAGCAGCTCCCCCCGAGGGACAGGGGCTGGGGCCAACGTCCTGACTTTC. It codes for CASSSPRGTGAGANVLTF.

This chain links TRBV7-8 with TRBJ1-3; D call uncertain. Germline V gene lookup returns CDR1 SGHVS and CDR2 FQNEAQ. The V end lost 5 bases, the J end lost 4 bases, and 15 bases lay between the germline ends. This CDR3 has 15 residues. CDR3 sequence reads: CASSLRSTEGNTIYF. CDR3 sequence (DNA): TGTGCCAGCAGCCTACGGTCCACCGAGGGAAACACCATATATTTT.

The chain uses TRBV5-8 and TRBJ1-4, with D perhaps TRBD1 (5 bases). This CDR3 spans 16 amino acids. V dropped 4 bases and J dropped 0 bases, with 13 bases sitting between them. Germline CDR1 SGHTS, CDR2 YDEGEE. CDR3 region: CASSRGHPATNEKLFF. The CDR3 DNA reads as TGTGCCAGCAGCCGCGGACACCCTGCAACTAATGAAAAACTGTTTTTT.

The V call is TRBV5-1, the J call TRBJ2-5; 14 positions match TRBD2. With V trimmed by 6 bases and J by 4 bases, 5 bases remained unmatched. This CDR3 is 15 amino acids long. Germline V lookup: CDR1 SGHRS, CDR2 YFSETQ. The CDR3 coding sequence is TGCGCCAGCAACCGACTAGCGGGAGGGTCAGAGACCCAGTACTTC. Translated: CASNRLAGGSETQYF.

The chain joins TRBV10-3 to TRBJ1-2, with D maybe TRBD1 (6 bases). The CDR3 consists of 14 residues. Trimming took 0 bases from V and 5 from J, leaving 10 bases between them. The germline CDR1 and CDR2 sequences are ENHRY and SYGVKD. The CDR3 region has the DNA TGTGCCATCAGTGAGTCGGGGGCGCGATATGGCTACACCTTC. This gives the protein CAISESGARYGYTF.

CDR3 in amino acids: CASSYQRTSEAFF. The CDR3 nucleotides read TGTGCCAGCAGTTACCAGAGGACTTCCGAAGCTTTCTTT. The rearrangement uses TRBV6-5 and TRBJ1-1; no firm D call. The germline gives CDR1 MNHEY, CDR2 SVGAGI. Trimming pared 2 bases from V and 8 bases from J, leaving 12 bases between. The CDR3 is 13 amino acids.

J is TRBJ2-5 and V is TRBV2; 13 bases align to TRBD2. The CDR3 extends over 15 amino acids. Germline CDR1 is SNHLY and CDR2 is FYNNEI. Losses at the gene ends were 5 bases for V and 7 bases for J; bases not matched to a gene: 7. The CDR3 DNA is TGTGCCAGCAGTAGGACTAGCGGGGGAGAAGTGACCCAGTACTTC. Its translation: CASSRTSGGEVTQYF.

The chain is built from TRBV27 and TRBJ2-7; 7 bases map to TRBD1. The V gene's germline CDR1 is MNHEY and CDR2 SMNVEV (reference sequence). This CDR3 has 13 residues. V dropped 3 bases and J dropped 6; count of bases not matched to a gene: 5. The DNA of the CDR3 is TGTGCCAGCAGTTTTAGGACAGGTCTCGAGCAGTACTTC. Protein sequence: CASSFRTGLEQYF.

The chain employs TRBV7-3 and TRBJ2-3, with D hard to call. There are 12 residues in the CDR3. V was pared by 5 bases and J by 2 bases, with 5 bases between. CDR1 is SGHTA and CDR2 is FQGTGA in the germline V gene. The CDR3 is CASSPNTDTQYF. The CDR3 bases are TGTGCCAGCAGCCCTAACACAGATACGCAGTATTTT.

CDR3 sequence (DNA): TGTGCCAGCAGCTTGAGGGATGGTCCCCGGGAGCAGCCCCAGCATTTT. The encoded protein is CASSLRDGPREQPQHF. V usage is TRBV7-9 and J usage is TRBJ1-5; the D is unclear. The CDR3 length is 16 residues. Germline CDR1 is SEHNR and CDR2 is FQNEAQ (reference sequence). Trimming stripped 3 bases from V and 7 bases from J, with 19 bases between.

The CDR3 protein is CASSRGVNQPQHF. CDR3 sequence (DNA): TGTGCCAGCAGCCGGGGGGTAAATCAGCCCCAGCATTTT. The V gene is TRBV5-4, the J gene TRBJ1-5; D possibly corresponds to TRBD1 (5 bases). Trimming cost V 4 bases and J 4 bases, with 9 bases left between them. There are 13 residues in the CDR3. The V gene's germline CDR1 is SGHNT and CDR2 YYREEE (reference sequence).

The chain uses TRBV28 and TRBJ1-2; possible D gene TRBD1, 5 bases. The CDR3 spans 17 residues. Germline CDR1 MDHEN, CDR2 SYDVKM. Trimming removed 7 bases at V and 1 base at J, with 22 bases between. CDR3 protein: CASTEARAGGLNYGYTF. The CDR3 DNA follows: TGTGCCAGCACCGAGGCCAGGGCAGGCGGCCTTAACTATGGCTACACCTTC.

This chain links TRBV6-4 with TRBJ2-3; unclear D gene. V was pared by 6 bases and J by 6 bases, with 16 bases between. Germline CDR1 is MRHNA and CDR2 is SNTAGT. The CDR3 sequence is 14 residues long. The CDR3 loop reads CASSPTQATDTQYF. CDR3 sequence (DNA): TGTGCCAGCAGCCCAACCCAAGCAACTGATACGCAGTATTTT.

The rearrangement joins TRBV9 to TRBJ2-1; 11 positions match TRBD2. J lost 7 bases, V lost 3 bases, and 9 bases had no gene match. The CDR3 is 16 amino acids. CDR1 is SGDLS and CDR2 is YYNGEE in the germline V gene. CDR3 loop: CASSGPVAGGRNEQFF. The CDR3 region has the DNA TGTGCCAGCAGCGGCCCCGTAGCGGGAGGGCGTAATGAGCAGTTCTTC.

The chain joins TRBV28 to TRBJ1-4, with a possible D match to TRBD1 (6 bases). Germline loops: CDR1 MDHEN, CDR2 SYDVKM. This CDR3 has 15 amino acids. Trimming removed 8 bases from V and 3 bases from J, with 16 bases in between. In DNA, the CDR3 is TGTGCCAGCGGGGGCAGGGGCCCAGCTAATGAAAAACTGTTTTTT. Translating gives CASGGRGPANEKLFF.

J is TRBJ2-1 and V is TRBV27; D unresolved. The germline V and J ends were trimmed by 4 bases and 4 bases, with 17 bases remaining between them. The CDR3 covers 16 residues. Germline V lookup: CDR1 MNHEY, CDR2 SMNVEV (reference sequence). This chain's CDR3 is CASSSLSVTGYNEQFF. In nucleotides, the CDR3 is TGTGCCAGCAGTTCCCTTAGTGTTACCGGTTACAATGAGCAGTTCTTC.